This T cell receptor (beta chain) is drawn from a study of spatial heterogeneity in lung cancer. The time point denotes: sample taken at primary tumor resection. Frozen PBMC, nontumor lung or tumor provided whole RNA, which was sequenced unsorted. CDR3 length equals 13 residues. CDR1 is SGHDN, CDR2 FVKESK, per germline. V was clipped by 4 bases and J by 7 bases, with 10 bases between them. This clonotype was seen repeatedly, ten times or more. Its specificity is unknown. TCRdb redid the calling of the 5' RACE reads with MiXCR, one entry per CDR3 protein. The data hold tens of thousands of distinct CDR3 sequences, with 4.5% to 6% observed a single time. Study-wide results and limits: In blood, ubiquitous expanded tumor TCRs appeared more at resection than follow-up.

The sequencing here drew on PBMCs, taken at surgery. The receptor's source is a male donor with early-stage non-small cell lung cancer. The chain combines TRBV14 with TRBJ2-2, with no clear D. The CDR3 sequence: CASSPNNGGELFF. CDR3 sequence (DNA): TGTGCCAGCAGCCCGAACAATGGCGGGGAGCTGTTTTTT.